This T cell receptor (beta chain) was identified during a study of T cells in localized non-small cell lung cancer. Study-wide findings and caveats: In adjacent lung, a median roughly 60 of the top 100 tumor clones were found. It remains possible that heterogeneity exists, since only one tumor region was sequenced. Greater T cell density in blood accompanied longer overall survival.

This table comes from immunoSEQ multiplex PCR, and its TCRdb copy is limited to in-frame clones, with some not included. The sample lists under 2,000 clones; roughly 23% were seen once. In this sample, this clone turned up a few times. Its antigen is not known. The receptor comes from a male donor at least 60 years old with stage II lung adenocarcinoma. Sequenced material: lung tumor tissue, taken before any cancer treatment.

The CDR3 is CASSSSRAEQYF. For the CDR3, the DNA is TGTGCCAGCAGTTCAAGCAGGGCCGAGCAGTACTTC. The V and J genes are TRBV28 and TRBJ2-7, with D maybe TRBD1 (5 bases). V gave up 4 bases and J gave up 6 bases, with 10 bases separating them. Germline V gene data show CDR1 as MDHEN and CDR2 as SYDVKM. This CDR3 is 12 amino acids long.